Listed here is a single T cell receptor (beta chain). Antigen specificity is unknown. The J segment lost 7 bases and the V segment lost 4 bases, leaving 13 bases of the junction unmatched. The CDR3 has 15 residues. CDR1 and CDR2 from the germline V gene are SNHLY and FYNNEI. The data were obtained in a study of cytotoxic CD8 clonotypes in ibrutinib-treated CLL. Across the study: Productive templates per sample averaged roughly 260,000; productive rearrangements, 75,000 to 100,000. Overall study results and limits: Among the clonotypes, public ones were uncommon and contracted or held stable on treatment.

The table came from immunoSEQ multiplex PCR; TCRdb's copy has only in-frame clones and leaves some out. This table has more than 200,000 clones, 70% to 75% appearing once. The clonotype originates from a human donor with chronic lymphocytic leukemia. This sample comprised PBMCs, obtained after 12 months of ibrutinib treatment. The rearrangement joins TRBV2 to TRBJ2-7; 7 bases are shared with TRBD2. The CDR3 nucleotides read TGTGCCAGCAGTGTTGAAGTCGGGGGGATTGGGGAGCAGTACTTC. It yields the protein CASSVEVGGIGEQYF. The full variable domain, rest sourced from reference TRBV2 and TRBJ2-7, is EPEVTQTPSHQVTQMGQEVILRCVPISNHLYFYWYRQILGQKVEFLVSFYNNEISEKSEIFDDQFSVERPDGSNFTLKIRSTKLEDSAMYFCASSVEVGGIGEQYFGPGTRLTVT.